Listed below are T cell receptor beta chains from one sample, sequenced in a study of shared clonotypes between healthy human individuals. Some clones are missing from TCRdb's copy, which holds only in-frame ones; the method was immunoSEQ multiplex PCR. The table includes about 480,000 clones, 79% detected once. The sequencing input was PBMCs. The receptors originated from a woman between 40 and 50 years old in good health. Some clones in this sample may be carry-over from other donors' samples. Both conserved end residues are part of each CDR3. Each record gives: V gene, D gene, clone size, J gene, CDR3 DNA, CDR3 protein. The D gene is left open where the match is weak. Rows may omit the clone size; those that give it use once, few, many or a size class.

>TRBV19|.|.|TRBJ2-7
TGTGCCAGTAGTCCCCCTCCGGGGGCCCCCTCCTACGAGCAGTACTTC
CASSPPPGAPSYEQYF
>TRBV28|.|.|TRBJ2-1
TGTGCCAGCAGTCCTCTAGCTGGAACCTACAATGAGCAGTTCTTC
CASSPLAGTYNEQFF
>TRBV7-9|.|.|TRBJ1-3
TGTGCCAGCAGCTTGACGGGGATGGGCTCTGGAAACACCATATATTTT
CASSLTGMGSGNTIYF
>TRBV27|.|.|TRBJ2-7
TGTGCCAGCAGTTTAGGCTCTTCCAACGAGCAGTACTTC
CASSLGSSNEQYF
>TRBV4-1|.|.|TRBJ1-6
TGCGCCAGCAGCCAAGGCCGGGGTTCACCCCTCCACTTT
CASSQGRGSPLHF
>TRBV19|TRBD1|.|TRBJ1-1
TGTGCCAGTAGCGGACAGGGTCTGAACACTGAAGCTTTCTTT
CASSGQGLNTEAFF
>TRBV12-5|TRBD1|.|TRBJ2-5
TGTGCTAGTGGTCGCGGACAGGGGCAGGAGACCCAGTACTTC
CASGRGQGQETQYF
>TRBV6-6|TRBD1|.|TRBJ1-2
TGTGCCAGCAGAGTCCCGGGACAGGGGGCATATGGCTACACCTTC
CASRVPGQGAYGYTF
>TRBV6-1|.|once|TRBJ1-3
TGTGCCAGCCTTGGGGGAAACACCATATATTTT
CASLGGNTIYF
>TRBV12-2|.|.|TRBJ2-7
TGTGCAAGTCGCTTTTCCGAGCGGGAGGCGAAAACCTACGAGCAGTACTTC
CASRFSEREAKTYEQYF
>TRBV6-1|.|once|TRBJ1-4
TGTGCCAGCAGTGAAGTAACGGGGCAGGGTGAAAAACTGTTTTTT
CASSEVTGQGEKLFF
>TRBV7-8|.|.|TRBJ2-5
TGTGCCAGCAGCAGAGCTAGCTCTCTGGAGACCCAGTACTTC
CASSRASSLETQYF
>TRBV28|TRBD1|.|TRBJ1-1
TGTGCCAGCAGTTCGGGGACAGGTTTGAACACTGAAGCTTTCTTT
CASSSGTGLNTEAFF
>TRBV27|.|.|TRBJ1-1
TGTGCCAGCAGTGCCACCGGACAGAGCACTGAAGCTTTCTTT
CASSATGQSTEAFF
>TRBV6-4|TRBD2|.|TRBJ2-1
TGTGCCAGCAGTGAAACTAGCGGGAGCCCCTACAATGAGCAGTTCTTC
CASSETSGSPYNEQFF
>TRBV5-1|.|.|TRBJ2-7
TGCGCCAGCAGCAGAACCGGGAGCAGGGACGAGCAGTACTTC
CASSRTGSRDEQYF
>TRBV19|.|once|TRBJ2-1
TGTGCCAGTAGTATAGTAAGCGGGCCCAACAATGAGCAGTTCTTC
CASSIVSGPNNEQFF
>TRBV13|.|.|TRBJ2-1
TGTGCCAGCAGCCCATTAGTTACAGGCACCCACGATGAGCAGTTCTTC
CASSPLVTGTHDEQFF
>TRBV19|TRBD1|.|TRBJ1-4
TGTGCCAGTAGTAACGGACAGGGGATGTTAGGAAAACTGTTTTTT
CASSNGQGMLGKLFF
>TRBV29-1|.|.|TRBJ2-7
TGCAGCGCCCGTACAGGGTACGAGCAGTACTTC
CSARTGYEQYF
>TRBV30|.|.|TRBJ1-5
TGTGCCTGGAGTGTGCCGGGATTCAATCAGCCCCAGCATTTT
CAWSVPGFNQPQHF
>TRBV7-2|.|.|TRBJ1-3
TGTGCCAGCAGCTCGGGACGGCGCTCTGGAAACACCATATATTTT
CASSSGRRSGNTIYF
>TRBV28|TRBD1|few|TRBJ2-7
TGTGCCAGCTCCCCTCTGAGGGACAGACCCTACGAGCAGTACTTC
CASSPLRDRPYEQYF
>TRBV7-3|.|.|TRBJ2-7
TGTGCCAGCAGCCAAGGAAGCACCCCCTACGAGCAGTACTTC
CASSQGSTPYEQYF
>TRBV19|TRBD2|.|TRBJ2-2
TGTGCCAGTAGTACTCTAGCGGGAACGAACACCGGGGAGCTGTTTTTT
CASSTLAGTNTGELFF
>TRBV7-9|TRBD1|.|TRBJ2-7
TGTGCCAGCAGCTCCCGAGGACAGGGAGGTCTCTACGAGCAGTACTTT
CASSSRGQGGLYEQYF
>TRBV28|.|.|TRBJ2-7
TGTGCCAGCAGTTTTGGGAAATACGAGCAGTACTTC
CASSFGKYEQYF
>TRBV19|.|few|TRBJ2-7
TGTGCCAGTAGCCTCCGCAGGGGACCCTACGAGCAGTACTTC
CASSLRRGPYEQYF
>TRBV7-3|TRBD2|.|TRBJ2-3
TGTGCCAGCAGCCCATCAGGACTAGCGGGGGTGACAGATACGCAGTATTTT
CASSPSGLAGVTDTQYF
>TRBV29-1|TRBD1|.|TRBJ2-7
TGCAGCGCAGGGGACAGGGGATACGAGCAGTACTTC
CSAGDRGYEQYF
>TRBV18|.|.|TRBJ2-1
TGTGCCAGCTCACCTAGTGATAGCTCCTACAATGAGCAGTTCTTC
CASSPSDSSYNEQFF
>TRBV6-5|TRBD1|few|TRBJ1-2
TGTGCCAGCAGTTGGGGACAGGGATCAGGAGGCTACACCTTC
CASSWGQGSGGYTF
>TRBV11-3|.|.|TRBJ2-1
TGTGCCAGCAGCTTAGTGTGGGACCCCTCCTACAATGAGCAGTTCTTC
CASSLVWDPSYNEQFF
>TRBV29-1|.|.|TRBJ2-7
TGCAGCGTTGTGCAACACCACTGGGAGCGGTACTCCTACGAGCAGTACTTC
CSVVQHHWERYSYEQYF